This T cell receptor (beta chain) is drawn from a study of T cell clonotyping in hematopoietic cell transplantation. The wider study: Recipients' pretransplant samples followed cytoreduction. Study outcomes and limitations: After transplant, recipient diversity fell while pathologically expanded clonotypes grew through day 180. Higher Inverse Simpson Index values in graft donor and pretransplant recipient predicted broader posttransplant TCR diversity.

The table came from immunoSEQ multiplex PCR; TCRdb's copy has only in-frame clones and leaves some out. The top ten clones hold around 1.6% of a sample with tens of thousands of clones, 90% to 95% of them seen once. Noted time point: recipient sample about 28 days before transplant, after cytoreduction. Samples: about 28 days before transplant, then days 30, 100 and 180 after. Germline CDR1 reads SGHVS; CDR2 reads FQNEAQ. Between the trimmed V and J ends, which lost 3 bases and 3 bases, there was a span of 8 bases. The CDR3 has 13 amino acids. For this clone: Antigen specificity is unknown.

This sample comprised peripheral blood mononuclear cells, obtained before stem cell transplant. This chain joins TRBV7-8 and TRBJ1-1; no clear D. The source of this sequence is a man aged 35 to 55 with chronic myeloid leukemia. Some clones in this sample may be carry-over from other donors' samples. CDR3 sequence (DNA): TGTGCCAGCAGCTTCGGCGAGGACACTGAAGCTTTCTTT. Protein product: CASSFGEDTEAFF.